The rows below give T cell receptor beta chains drawn from one sample of a study of PD-L1 blockade in urothelial cancer. Produced via immunoSEQ multiplex PCR; TCRdb's table is partial and in-frame only. The repertoire includes approximately 79,000 clones, under 95% of them detected once, and 0.7% to 0.9% sits in the top ten. Material: PBMCs, obtained around atezolizumab (anti-PD-L1) treatment. The receptors shown here come from an elderly woman with urothelial cancer. The CDR3 runs from the conserved cysteine through the conserved F or W. A D gene is named only where the DNA matches it firmly. Expanded clones are given a class, and other clones once, few, many or no size at all.

abundance: once
v_gene: TRBV28
j_gene: TRBJ1-2
d_gene: TRBD1
CDR3aa: CASRTPGQGLGYTF
CDR3nt: TGTGCCAGCAGGACTCCGGGACAGGGCCTTGGCTACACCTTC

abundance: NA
v_gene: TRBV9
j_gene: TRBJ2-2
d_gene: TRBD2
CDR3aa: CASSVGTSGNTGELFF
CDR3nt: TGTGCCAGCAGCGTAGGCACTAGCGGGAACACCGGGGAGCTGTTTTTT

abundance: NA
v_gene: TRBV28
j_gene: TRBJ2-7
d_gene: TRBD2
CDR3aa: CASSRLAGGSYEQYF
CDR3nt: TGTGCCAGCAGTAGACTAGCGGGAGGTTCCTACGAGCAGTACTTC

abundance: NA
v_gene: TRBV28
j_gene: TRBJ2-7
d_gene: TRBD2
CDR3aa: CASSSGTSGIEQYF
CDR3nt: TGTGCCAGCAGTTCCGGGACTAGCGGGATCGAGCAGTACTTC

abundance: NA
v_gene: TRBV11-2
j_gene: TRBJ1-2
d_gene: NA
CDR3aa: CASSPIPAGPGLGYGYTF
CDR3nt: TGTGCCAGCAGCCCGATCCCTGCAGGTCCGGGATTAGGCTATGGCTACACCTTC

abundance: NA
v_gene: TRBV9
j_gene: TRBJ2-1
d_gene: NA
CDR3aa: CASSVGIESSYNEQFF
CDR3nt: TGTGCCAGCAGCGTAGGTATCGAGAGCTCCTACAATGAGCAGTTCTTC

abundance: NA
v_gene: TRBV19
j_gene: TRBJ1-5
d_gene: NA
CDR3aa: CASSPFRGNQPQHF
CDR3nt: TGTGCCAGTAGTCCCTTCAGGGGCAACCAGCCCCAGCATTTT

abundance: NA
v_gene: TRBV7-2
j_gene: TRBJ2-1
d_gene: TRBD2
CDR3aa: CASSSRLAGEAEQFF
CDR3nt: TGTGCCAGCAGCTCCAGACTAGCGGGAGAGGCTGAGCAGTTCTTC

abundance: NA
v_gene: TRBV6-1
j_gene: TRBJ2-5
d_gene: NA
CDR3aa: CASSEVQGRQQTQYF
CDR3nt: TGTGCCAGCAGTGAAGTGCAGGGGCGACAGCAGACCCAGTACTTC

abundance: NA
v_gene: TRBV7-9
j_gene: TRBJ1-1
d_gene: NA
CDR3aa: CASSLEKAQQAFF
CDR3nt: TGTGCCAGCAGCTTAGAGAAAGCACAGCAAGCTTTCTTT

abundance: NA
v_gene: TRBV2
j_gene: TRBJ2-7
d_gene: NA
CDR3aa: CASSERTVGTTAAYEQYF
CDR3nt: TGTGCCAGCAGTGAAAGGACAGTAGGGACTACCGCAGCCTACGAGCAGTACTTC

abundance: NA
v_gene: TRBV27
j_gene: TRBJ1-2
d_gene: TRBD1
CDR3aa: CASSSPGQGNYGYTF
CDR3nt: TGTGCCAGCAGTTCCCCGGGACAGGGTAACTATGGCTACACCTTC

abundance: NA
v_gene: TRBV5-6
j_gene: TRBJ1-5
d_gene: TRBD1
CDR3aa: CASSLGGTGAQPQHF
CDR3nt: TGTGCCAGCAGCTTGGGTGGGACAGGGGCTCAGCCCCAGCATTTT

abundance: NA
v_gene: TRBV7-9
j_gene: TRBJ1-4
d_gene: TRBD1
CDR3aa: CASSLEGTGREKLFF
CDR3nt: TGTGCCAGCAGCTTAGAGGGGACAGGGAGAGAAAAACTGTTTTTT

abundance: NA
v_gene: TRBV27
j_gene: TRBJ2-1
d_gene: TRBD1
CDR3aa: CASSRTGTGHYNEQFF
CDR3nt: TGTGCCAGCAGTAGAACTGGGACAGGGCACTACAATGAGCAGTTCTTC

abundance: NA
v_gene: TRBV4-1
j_gene: TRBJ2-5
d_gene: TRBD2
CDR3aa: CASSQDRVAGPQYF
CDR3nt: TGCGCCAGCAGCCAAGATAGGGTAGCGGGACCCCAGTACTTC

abundance: NA
v_gene: TRBV6-4
j_gene: TRBJ2-2
d_gene: NA
CDR3aa: CASSREKANTGELFF
CDR3nt: TGTGCCAGCAGTCGGGAGAAAGCGAACACCGGGGAGCTGTTTTTT

abundance: NA
v_gene: TRBV6-5
j_gene: TRBJ2-7
d_gene: TRBD2
CDR3aa: CASLAAGSYEQYF
CDR3nt: TGTGCCAGCCTAGCGGCGGGGTCCTACGAGCAGTACTTC

abundance: NA
v_gene: TRBV27
j_gene: TRBJ1-1
d_gene: NA
CDR3aa: CASSPTGQNTEAFF
CDR3nt: TGTGCCAGCAGTCCGACCGGACAGAACACTGAAGCTTTCTTT

abundance: NA
v_gene: TRBV19
j_gene: TRBJ2-4
d_gene: NA
CDR3aa: CASSRQGGTKNIQYF
CDR3nt: TGTGCCAGTAGTAGACAGGGAGGCACCAAAAACATTCAGTACTTC

abundance: few
v_gene: TRBV30
j_gene: TRBJ1-1
d_gene: NA
CDR3aa: CAWSVRSDTEAFF
CDR3nt: TGTGCCTGGAGTGTACGTTCGGACACTGAAGCTTTCTTT

abundance: NA
v_gene: TRBV15
j_gene: TRBJ1-1
d_gene: NA
CDR3aa: CATSRGTGNTEAFF
CDR3nt: TGTGCCACCAGCAGAGGGACTGGGAACACTGAAGCTTTCTTT

abundance: NA
v_gene: TRBV7-2
j_gene: TRBJ2-2
d_gene: TRBD2
CDR3aa: CASSLGLAGLGELFF
CDR3nt: TGTGCCAGCAGCCTGGGACTAGCGGGATTGGGGGAGCTGTTTTTT

abundance: NA
v_gene: TRBV18
j_gene: TRBJ1-1
d_gene: NA
CDR3aa: CASSSGPGFTNTEAFF
CDR3nt: TGTGCCAGCTCGTCAGGCCCAGGGTTCACTAACACTGAAGCTTTCTTT

abundance: NA
v_gene: TRBV10-3
j_gene: TRBJ1-2
d_gene: TRBD1
CDR3aa: CAITPGTGVYGYTF
CDR3nt: TGTGCCATCACCCCCGGGACAGGAGTCTATGGCTACACCTTC

abundance: NA
v_gene: TRBV19
j_gene: TRBJ2-5
d_gene: TRBD2
CDR3aa: CASMPGLAFRQETQYF
CDR3nt: TGTGCCAGTATGCCGGGACTAGCGTTCCGCCAAGAGACCCAGTACTTC

abundance: NA
v_gene: TRBV27
j_gene: TRBJ2-2
d_gene: TRBD2
CDR3aa: CASSPGLAGGHTGELFF
CDR3nt: TGTGCCAGCAGTCCAGGACTAGCGGGAGGGCACACCGGGGAGCTGTTTTTT

abundance: NA
v_gene: TRBV5-4
j_gene: TRBJ1-2
d_gene: NA
CDR3aa: CASSLGGGLTNYGYTF
CDR3nt: TGTGCCAGCAGCTTGGGAGGAGGGCTTACTAACTATGGCTACACCTTC

abundance: once
v_gene: TRBV19
j_gene: TRBJ1-1
d_gene: TRBD1
CDR3aa: CASQGARNTEAFF
CDR3nt: TGTGCCTCCCAGGGGGCTAGGAACACTGAAGCTTTCTTT

abundance: NA
v_gene: TRBV11-2
j_gene: TRBJ1-1
d_gene: NA
CDR3aa: CASSLGPRNTEAFF
CDR3nt: TGTGCCAGCAGCTTAGGTCCCAGGAACACTGAAGCTTTCTTT

abundance: NA
v_gene: TRBV11-3
j_gene: TRBJ2-5
d_gene: TRBD2
CDR3aa: CASSMGLAGGETQYF
CDR3nt: TGTGCCAGCAGCATGGGACTAGCGGGAGGAGAGACCCAGTACTTC

abundance: NA
v_gene: TRBV11-3
j_gene: TRBJ2-2
d_gene: NA
CDR3aa: CASSRSREPAGELFF
CDR3nt: TGTGCCAGCAGCCGTAGCAGGGAACCCGCCGGGGAGCTGTTTTTT

abundance: NA
v_gene: TRBV6-5
j_gene: TRBJ2-4
d_gene: NA
CDR3aa: CASRATGKNIQYF
CDR3nt: TGTGCCAGCAGAGCCACAGGAAAAAACATTCAGTACTTC

abundance: few
v_gene: TRBV5-4
j_gene: TRBJ1-5
d_gene: NA
CDR3aa: CASSFGGRGATQHF
CDR3nt: TGTGCCAGCAGCTTTGGGGGGCGGGGGGCGACCCAGCATTTT

abundance: NA
v_gene: TRBV15
j_gene: TRBJ1-1
d_gene: TRBD1
CDR3aa: CATSRATGEYTEAFF
CDR3nt: TGTGCCACCAGCAGAGCGACAGGGGAGTACACTGAAGCTTTCTTT